This record looks at one T cell receptor (beta chain) sequence and its context. The data stem from a study of blood T cell repertoires in COVID-19. The CDR3 has 15 amino acids. V lost 4 bases and J 4 bases, leaving 17 bases between the germline ends. Germline CDR1 and CDR2: MNHEY and SVGAGI. Clones were read by immunoSEQ multiplex PCR, and TCRdb kept only the in-frame ones, dropping some. The table lists approximately 440,000 clones, about 92% of them singletons. The chain recombines TRBV6-5 with TRBJ2-7; D gene uncertain. The specimen sequenced was PBMCs or T cells enriched from blood (not recorded which). The clonotype originates from a young man who had recovered from COVID-19. The CDR3 loop is CASSSHGATTYEQYF. The CDR3 nucleotides are TGTGCCAGCAGTTCCCACGGAGCAACTACATACGAGCAGTACTTC.